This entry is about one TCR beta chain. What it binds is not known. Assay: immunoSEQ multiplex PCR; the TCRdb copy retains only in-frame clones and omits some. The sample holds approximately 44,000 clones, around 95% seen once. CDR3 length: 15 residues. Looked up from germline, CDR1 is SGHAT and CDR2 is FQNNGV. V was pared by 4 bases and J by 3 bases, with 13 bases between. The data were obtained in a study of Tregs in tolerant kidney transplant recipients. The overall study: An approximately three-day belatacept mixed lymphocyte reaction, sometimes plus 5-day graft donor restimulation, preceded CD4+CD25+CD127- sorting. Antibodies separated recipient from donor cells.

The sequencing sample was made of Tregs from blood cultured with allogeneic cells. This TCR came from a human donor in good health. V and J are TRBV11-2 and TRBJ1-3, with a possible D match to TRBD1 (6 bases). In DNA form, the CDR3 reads TGTGCCAGCAGCTCAAGACAGGCGTTTGGAAACACCATATATTTT. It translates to CASSSRQAFGNTIYF.